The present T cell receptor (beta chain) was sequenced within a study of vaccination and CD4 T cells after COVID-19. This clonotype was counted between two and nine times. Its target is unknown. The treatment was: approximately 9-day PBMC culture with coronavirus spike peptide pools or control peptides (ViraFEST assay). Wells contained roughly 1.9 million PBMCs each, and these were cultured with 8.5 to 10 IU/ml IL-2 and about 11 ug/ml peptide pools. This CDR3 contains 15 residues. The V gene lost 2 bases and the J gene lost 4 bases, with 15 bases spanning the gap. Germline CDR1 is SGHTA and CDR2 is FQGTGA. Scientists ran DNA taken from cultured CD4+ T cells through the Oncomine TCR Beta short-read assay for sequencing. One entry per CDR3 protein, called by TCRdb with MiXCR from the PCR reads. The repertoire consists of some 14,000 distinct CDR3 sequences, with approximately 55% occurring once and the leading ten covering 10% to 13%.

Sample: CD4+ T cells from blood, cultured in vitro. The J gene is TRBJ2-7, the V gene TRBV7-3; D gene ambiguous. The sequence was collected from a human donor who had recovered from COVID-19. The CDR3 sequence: CASSLYGVVGYEQYF. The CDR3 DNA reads TGTGCCAGCAGCTTATATGGGGTCGTCGGATACGAGCAGTACTTC.